Included here is one T cell receptor beta chain sequence, with context. Trimming took 2 bases from V and 1 from J, leaving 10 bases between them. The CDR3 extends over 15 amino acids. The germline V gene encodes CDR1 MDHEN and CDR2 SYDVKM. This entry belongs to a study of blood T cell repertoires in COVID-19. Study context: The cDNA or gDNA used as material had been derived from T cells, B-cell-depleted T cells, or PBMCs.

Using immunoSEQ multiplex PCR, the repertoire was profiled, and TCRdb retains in-frame clones only, with some absent. The repertoire holds 90,000 to 110,000 clones, with around 74% as singletons. This chain joins TRBV28 and TRBJ2-3; D unclear. Sequenced: peripheral blood. The TCR was taken from a woman in her seventies with acute or convalescent COVID-19. The CDR3 coding sequence is TGTGCCAGCAGTTTAGGGCAGCCTGGCACAGATACGCAGTATTTT. This sequence encodes CASSLGQPGTDTQYF. The full variable domain, completed using reference TRBV28 and TRBJ2-3, is DVKVTQSSRYLVKRTGEKVFLECVQDMDHENMFWYRQDPGLGLRLIYFSYDVKMKEKGDIPEGYSVSREKKERFSLILESASTNQTSMYLCASSLGQPGTDTQYFGPGTRLTVL.